Following are 12 T cell receptor beta chains from one sample sequenced in a study of vaccination and CD4 T cells after COVID-19. Sample treatment: roughly 10-day PBMC culture with coronavirus spike peptide pools or control peptides (ViraFEST assay). At the Johns Hopkins FTIC core, DNA taken from cultured CD4+ T cells was sequenced by way of the Oncomine TCR Beta short-read assay. TCRdb used MiXCR to reprocess the PCR reads, holding one entry per CDR3 protein. The repertoire holds roughly 7,100 distinct CDR3 sequences, with more than 55% as singletons. These receptors are not linked to any known antigen. Specimen: CD4+ T cells from blood, cultured in vitro. The receptor source for this set is a human donor who had recovered from COVID-19.

This clonotype has just one count. The rearrangement joins TRBV5-4 to TRBJ2-7, with 7 bases identical to TRBD1. J gave up 3 bases and V 6 bases, and 9 bases lay outside the gene matches. The CDR3 loop spans 14 amino acids. Germline CDR1 and CDR2: SGHNT and YYREEE (reference sequence). The CDR3: CASTIDQGDYEQYF. The CDR3 DNA reads TGTGCCAGCACCATTGACCAGGGGGACTACGAGCAGTACTTC.

In this sample, this clonotype turned up a few times. The V and J genes are TRBV20-1 and TRBJ2-3; TRBD2 might be the D (6 bases). This CDR3 spans 14 amino acids. Deletions cut 6 bases from V and 6 bases from J, with 19 bases between. Looked up from germline, CDR1 is DFQATT and CDR2 is SNEGSKA (reference sequence). The CDR3 region is CSAGVGTSTDTQYF. The CDR3 coding sequence is TGCAGTGCCGGTGTGGGGACTTCAACGGATACGCAGTATTTT.

This chain links TRBV6-2 or TRBV6-3 with TRBJ1-2, with 7 bases that match TRBD1. With V trimmed by 5 bases and J by 7 bases, 10 bases remained unmatched. CDR3 length: 14 amino acids. Germline V lookup: CDR1 MNHEY, CDR2 SVGEGT. The CDR3 sequence: CASSRDSGVGGYTF. DNA for the CDR3: TGTGCCAGCAGTAGGGACAGCGGAGTTGGTGGCTACACCTTC.

J is TRBJ1-6 and V is TRBV10-3; no reliable D call. The germline V gene has CDR1 ENHRY and CDR2 SYGVKD. With 5 bases removed from V and 2 bases from J, the gap between germline ends came to 4 bases. This CDR3 spans 13 amino acids. The CDR3 sequence: CAISPAYNSPLHF. The CDR3 DNA reads TGTGCCATCAGTCCGGCCTATAATTCACCCCTCCACTTT.

The J gene is TRBJ2-1, the V gene TRBV7-9, with 9 bases lining up with TRBD2. Germline V gene lookup returns CDR1 SEHNR and CDR2 FQNEAQ (reference sequence). The CDR3 is 17 residues long. The ends lost 5 bases at V and 10 bases at J; junction bases unmatched: 18. The CDR3 sequence: CASSPTGVSGSRGEQFF. For the CDR3, the DNA is TGTGCCAGCAGCCCGACGGGGGTTAGCGGGAGCCGCGGAGAGCAGTTCTTC. The whole variable domain, remainder taken from reference TRBV7-9 and TRBJ2-1, is DTGVSQNPRHKITKRGQNVTFRCDPISEHNRLYWYRQTLGQGPEFLTYFQNEAQLEKSRLLSDRFSAERPKGSFSTLEIQRTEQGDSAMYLCASSPTGVSGSRGEQFFGPGTRLTVL.

CDR3 amino acids: CSARLPGAYNEQFF. The DNA for the CDR3 is TGCAGTGCTAGGTTGCCGGGGGCCTACAATGAGCAGTTCTTC. V is TRBV20-1 and J is TRBJ2-1; D possibly corresponds to TRBD2 (6 bases). Trimming took 3 bases from V and 2 from J, leaving 11 bases between them. The V gene's germline CDR1 is DFQATT and CDR2 SNEGSKA (reference sequence). The CDR3 covers 14 residues.

V and J are TRBV20-1 and TRBJ1-6; D possibly corresponds to TRBD1 (6 bases). V was cut by 0 bases and J by 10 bases, with 16 bases left in between. The CDR3 contains 15 residues. Germline-derived CDR1 and CDR2 are DFQATT and SNEGSKA (reference sequence). The CDR3 reads CSARDPDRGKSPLHF. CDR3 nucleotides: TGCAGTGCTAGAGATCCGGACAGAGGGAAGTCACCCCTCCACTTT.

The chain is built from TRBV6-2 or TRBV6-3 and TRBJ2-2; a possible D gene is TRBD2 (5 bases). The CDR3 is 14 residues long. Trimming shortened V by 7 bases and J by 2 bases, and 11 bases separated the two germline ends. Per the germline V gene, CDR1 is MNHEY and CDR2 is SVGEGT. The CDR3 reads CASTPGRNTGELFF. The DNA of the CDR3 is TGTGCCAGCACCCCGGGAAGAAACACCGGGGAGCTGTTTTTT.

The chain carries TRBV7-8 and TRBJ1-2; perhaps TRBD1 as D (6 bases). Trimming shortened V by 5 bases and J by 5 bases, and 15 bases separated the two germline ends. This CDR3 comprises 14 residues. Germline CDR1 and CDR2: SGHVS and FQNEAQ. The DNA of the CDR3 is TGTGCCAGCAGCCCGGACAGTGCGACTTATGGCTACACCTTC. The encoded protein is CASSPDSATYGYTF.

The chain combines TRBV6-1 with TRBJ1-5, with 9 positions matching TRBD1. V lost 7 bases, J lost 4 bases, and 8 bases stayed unmatched. CDR3 length: 15 residues. Per the germline V gene, CDR1 is MNHNS and CDR2 is SASEGT. In DNA, the CDR3 is TGTGCCAGCACCCGACAGGGGGGAGAAAATCAGCCCCAGCATTTT. Protein product: CASTRQGGENQPQHF.

This clonotype was seen a handful of times. The chain is built from TRBV7-6 and TRBJ2-2, with D unclear. V shed 5 bases and J shed 6 bases, with 7 bases lying between them. The germline CDR1 and CDR2 sequences are SGHVS and FNYEAQ. The CDR3 loop spans 12 amino acids. Here the CDR3 reads CASSQAAGELFF. In DNA form, the CDR3 reads TGTGCCAGCAGCCAAGCTGCCGGGGAGCTGTTTTTT.

The chain uses TRBV19 and TRBJ2-7, with TRBD2 identical over 12 bases. The junction had 9 bases not matched to a gene; V was cut back by 4 bases and J by 2 bases. This CDR3 has 17 amino acids. The germline V gene encodes CDR1 LNHDA and CDR2 SQIVND (reference sequence). The chain's CDR3 is CASSTERLAGAAYEQYF. The CDR3 region has the DNA TGTGCCAGTAGTACCGAAAGACTAGCGGGGGCTGCCTACGAGCAGTACTTC.